The T cell receptor (beta chain) described here comes from a study of cytomegalovirus exposure and HLA in healthy donors. V was pared by 1 base and J by 7 bases, with 10 bases of the junction left unmatched. The CDR3 consists of 17 residues. Germline V gene data show CDR1 as SGHRS and CDR2 as YFSETQ. This clone was seen more than once but under ten times. What it binds is unknown. Whole-study findings and limits: Later analysis placed DRB1 highest and HLA-C lowest in TCR association rates, which differed by HLA locus. Per a prior analysis, the majority of TCR beta V segments were productive roughly 90% or roughly 30% of the time.

The PCR contained 60 Vbeta and 13 Jbeta primers. Method: immunoSEQ multiplex PCR; TCRdb's copy keeps in-frame clones and lacks some. In the table there are more than 55,000 clones, 74% of which are singletons. The TCR sequence derives from a woman in her sixties in good health and CMV-seropositive. The chain carries TRBV5-1 and TRBJ2-1; 11 nucleotides match TRBD1. Sequences were obtained from PBMCs. The CDR3 DNA reads as TGCGCCAGCAGCTTGCTGCGGACAGGGGGCGAAACAAATGAGCAGTTCTTC. Amino acids: CASSLLRTGGETNEQFF.